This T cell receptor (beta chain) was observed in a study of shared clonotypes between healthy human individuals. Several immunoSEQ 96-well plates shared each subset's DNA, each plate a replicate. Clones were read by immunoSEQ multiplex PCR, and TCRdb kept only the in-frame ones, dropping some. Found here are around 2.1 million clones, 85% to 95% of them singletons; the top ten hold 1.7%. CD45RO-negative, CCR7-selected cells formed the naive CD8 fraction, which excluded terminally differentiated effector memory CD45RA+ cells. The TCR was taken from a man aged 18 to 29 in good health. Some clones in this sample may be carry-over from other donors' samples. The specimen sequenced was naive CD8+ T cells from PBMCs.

In DNA, the CDR3 is TGTGCCAGCAGCTCCTTAGTGGGCAATAGCGTAGATACGCAGTATTTT. Amino acids: CASSSLVGNSVDTQYF. The V and J genes are TRBV7-6 and TRBJ2-3, with D possibly matching TRBD2 (5 bases). V was trimmed by 4 bases and J by 5 bases, leaving 19 bases between them. Per germline, CDR1 SGHVS and CDR2 FNYEAQ. The CDR3 runs 16 residues.